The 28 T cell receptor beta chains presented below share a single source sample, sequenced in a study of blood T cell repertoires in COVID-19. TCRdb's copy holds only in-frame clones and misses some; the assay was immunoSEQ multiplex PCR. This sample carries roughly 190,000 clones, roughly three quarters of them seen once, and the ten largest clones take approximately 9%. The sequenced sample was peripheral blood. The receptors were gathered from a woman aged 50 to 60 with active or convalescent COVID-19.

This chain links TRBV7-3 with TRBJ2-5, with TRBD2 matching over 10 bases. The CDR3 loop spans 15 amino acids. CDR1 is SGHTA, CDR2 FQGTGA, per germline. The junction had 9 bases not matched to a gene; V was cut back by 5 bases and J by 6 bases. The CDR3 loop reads CASSPGLAGEKTQYF. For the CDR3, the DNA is TGTGCCAGCAGCCCCGGGCTAGCGGGGGAAAAGACCCAGTACTTC.

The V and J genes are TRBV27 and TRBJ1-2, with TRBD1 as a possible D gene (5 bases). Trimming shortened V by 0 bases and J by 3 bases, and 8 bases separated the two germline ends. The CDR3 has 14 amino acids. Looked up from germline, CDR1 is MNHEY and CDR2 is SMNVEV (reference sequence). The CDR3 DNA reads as TGTGCCAGCAGTTTATCTGGGGCGGACTATGGCTACACCTTC. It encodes CASSLSGADYGYTF.

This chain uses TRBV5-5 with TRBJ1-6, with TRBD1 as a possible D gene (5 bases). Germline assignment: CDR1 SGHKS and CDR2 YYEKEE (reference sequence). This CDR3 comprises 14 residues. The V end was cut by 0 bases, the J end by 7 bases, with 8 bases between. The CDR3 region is CASSLGQPNSPLHF. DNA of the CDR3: TGTGCCAGCAGCTTGGGACAGCCCAATTCACCCCTCCACTTT.

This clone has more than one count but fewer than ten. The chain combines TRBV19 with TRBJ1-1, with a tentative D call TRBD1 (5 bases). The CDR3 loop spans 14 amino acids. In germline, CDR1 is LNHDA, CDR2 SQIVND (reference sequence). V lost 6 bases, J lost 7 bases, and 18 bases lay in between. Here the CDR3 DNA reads TGTGCCAGTAGCACCGAAGCAGGGTTGAGTGAAGCTTTCTTT. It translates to CASSTEAGLSEAFF.

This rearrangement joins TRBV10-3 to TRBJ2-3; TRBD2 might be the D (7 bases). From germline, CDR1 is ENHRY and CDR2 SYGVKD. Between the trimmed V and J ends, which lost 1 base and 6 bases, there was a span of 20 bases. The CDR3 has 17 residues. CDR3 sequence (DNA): TGTGCCATCAGTGAGTTCTCGGCAGGTGGGGGGGCCGATACGCAGTATTTT. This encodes CAISEFSAGGGADTQYF.

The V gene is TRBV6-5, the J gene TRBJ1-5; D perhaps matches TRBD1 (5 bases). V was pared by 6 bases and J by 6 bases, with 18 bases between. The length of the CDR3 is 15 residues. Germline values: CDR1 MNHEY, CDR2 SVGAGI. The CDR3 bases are TGTGCCAGCAGCCTGGGAGCAGGGAGGGGTCAGCCCCAGCATTTT. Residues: CASSLGAGRGQPQHF.

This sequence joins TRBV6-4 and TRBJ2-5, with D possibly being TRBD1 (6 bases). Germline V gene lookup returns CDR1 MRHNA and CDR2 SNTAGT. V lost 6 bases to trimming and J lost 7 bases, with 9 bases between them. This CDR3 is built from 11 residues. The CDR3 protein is CASRTTGTQYF. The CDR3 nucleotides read TGTGCCAGCAGGACGACAGGGACCCAGTACTTC.

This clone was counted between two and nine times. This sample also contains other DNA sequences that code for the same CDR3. CDR3 sequence (DNA): TGTGCCAGCAGTGAGGTCCGGGGCACTGAAGCTTTCTTT. Amino acids: CASSEVRGTEAFF. The chain is built from TRBV2 and TRBJ1-1, with D unclear. V lost 3 bases and J lost 4, with 9 bases in between. Germline lookup yields CDR1 SNHLY and CDR2 FYNNEI. There are 13 residues in the CDR3.

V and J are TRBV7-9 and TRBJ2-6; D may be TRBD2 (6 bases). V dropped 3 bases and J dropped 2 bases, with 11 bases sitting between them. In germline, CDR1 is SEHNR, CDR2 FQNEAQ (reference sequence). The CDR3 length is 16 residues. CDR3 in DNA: TGTGCCAGCAGCTTGCAGGGACTTCCTGGGGCCAACGTCCTGACTTTC. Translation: CASSLQGLPGANVLTF.

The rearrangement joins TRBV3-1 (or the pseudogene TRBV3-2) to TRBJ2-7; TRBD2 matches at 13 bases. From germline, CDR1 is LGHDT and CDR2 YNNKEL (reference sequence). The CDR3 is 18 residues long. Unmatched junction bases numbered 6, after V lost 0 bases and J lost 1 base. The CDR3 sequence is CASSQERLAGGISYEQYF. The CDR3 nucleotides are TGTGCCAGCAGCCAAGAACGACTAGCGGGAGGTATATCCTACGAGCAGTACTTC.

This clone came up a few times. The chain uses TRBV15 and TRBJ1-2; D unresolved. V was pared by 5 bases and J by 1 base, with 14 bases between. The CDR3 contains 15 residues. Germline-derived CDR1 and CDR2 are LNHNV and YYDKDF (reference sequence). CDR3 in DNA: TGTGCCACCAGCGCTGCACTAACCCTTAACTATGGCTACACCTTC. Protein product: CATSAALTLNYGYTF.

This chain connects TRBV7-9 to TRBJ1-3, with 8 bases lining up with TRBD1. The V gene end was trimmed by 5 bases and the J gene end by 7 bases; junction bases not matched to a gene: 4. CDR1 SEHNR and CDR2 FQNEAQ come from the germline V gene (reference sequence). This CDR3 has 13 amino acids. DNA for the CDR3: TGTGCCAGCAGCCTAGACAGGGGTAACACCATATATTTT. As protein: CASSLDRGNTIYF.

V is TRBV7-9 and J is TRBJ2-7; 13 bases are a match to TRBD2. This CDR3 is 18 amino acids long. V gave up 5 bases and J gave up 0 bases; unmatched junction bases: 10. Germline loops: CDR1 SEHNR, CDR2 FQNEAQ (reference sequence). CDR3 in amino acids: CASSPGTSGTEFSYEQYF. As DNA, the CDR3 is TGTGCCAGCAGCCCCGGGACTAGCGGGACCGAATTCTCCTACGAGCAGTACTTC.

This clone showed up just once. CDR3 in amino acids: CASSELAGQETQYF. CDR3 nucleotide sequence: TGCGCCAGCAGTGAACTAGCGGGTCAAGAGACCCAGTACTTC. The J gene is TRBJ2-5, the V gene TRBV10-1, with 9 bases lining up with TRBD2. Germline V gene lookup returns CDR1 WNHNN and CDR2 SYGVQD (reference sequence). The CDR3 length is 14 residues. Unmatched junction bases numbered 1, after V lost 3 bases and J lost 2 bases.

Here the CDR3 DNA reads TGTGCCAGCAGCGGTGGACAGGGGAGGGAAAAACTGTTTTTT. It codes for CASSGGQGREKLFF. The V call is TRBV2, the J call TRBJ1-4; 9 bases fit TRBD1. Looked up from germline, CDR1 is SNHLY and CDR2 is FYNNEI. This CDR3 spans 14 amino acids. V was pared by 6 bases and J by 8 bases, with 7 bases of the junction left unmatched.

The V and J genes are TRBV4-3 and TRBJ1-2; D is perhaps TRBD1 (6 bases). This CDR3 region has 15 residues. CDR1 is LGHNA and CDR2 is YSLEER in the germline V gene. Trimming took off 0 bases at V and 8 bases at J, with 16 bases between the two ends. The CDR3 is CASSQDQQGGRGYTF. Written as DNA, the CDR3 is TGCGCCAGCAGCCAAGATCAACAGGGTGGGAGAGGCTACACCTTC.

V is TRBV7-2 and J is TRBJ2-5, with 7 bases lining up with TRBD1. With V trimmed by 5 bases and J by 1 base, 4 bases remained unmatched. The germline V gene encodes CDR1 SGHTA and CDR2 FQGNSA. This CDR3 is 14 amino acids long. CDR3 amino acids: CASSRTGIQETQYF. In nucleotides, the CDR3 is TGTGCCAGCAGCCGGACAGGCATCCAAGAGACCCAGTACTTC.

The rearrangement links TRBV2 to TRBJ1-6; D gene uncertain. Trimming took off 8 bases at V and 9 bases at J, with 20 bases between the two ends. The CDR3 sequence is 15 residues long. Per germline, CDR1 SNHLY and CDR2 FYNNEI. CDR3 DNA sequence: TGTGCCAGCCTTCGATCGGGGATGGGTAGTTCACCCCTCCACTTT. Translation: CASLRSGMGSSPLHF.

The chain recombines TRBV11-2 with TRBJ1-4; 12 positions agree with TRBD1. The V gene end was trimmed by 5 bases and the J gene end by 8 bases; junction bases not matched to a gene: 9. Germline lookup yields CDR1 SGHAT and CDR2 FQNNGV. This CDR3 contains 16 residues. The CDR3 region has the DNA TGTGCCAGCAGCGCCGGGACAGGGGGCGCGTTGGAAAAACTGTTTTTT. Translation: CASSAGTGGALEKLFF.

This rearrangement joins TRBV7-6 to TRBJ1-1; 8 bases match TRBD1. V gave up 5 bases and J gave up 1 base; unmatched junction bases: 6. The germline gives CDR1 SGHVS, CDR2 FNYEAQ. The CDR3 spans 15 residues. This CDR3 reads CASSRGQGENTEAFF. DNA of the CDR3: TGTGCCAGCAGCCGCGGACAGGGAGAGAACACTGAAGCTTTCTTT.

The DNA of the CDR3 is TGTGCCTGGAGTGTAAGGGGTAACGGGGAGCTGTTTTTT. Amino acid sequence: CAWSVRGNGELFF. The J gene is TRBJ2-2, the V gene TRBV30, with D perhaps matching TRBD1 (5 bases). Trimming cost V 0 bases and J 7 bases, with 9 bases left between them. Germline V gene data show CDR1 as GTSNPN and CDR2 as SVGIG (reference sequence). The CDR3 covers 13 residues.

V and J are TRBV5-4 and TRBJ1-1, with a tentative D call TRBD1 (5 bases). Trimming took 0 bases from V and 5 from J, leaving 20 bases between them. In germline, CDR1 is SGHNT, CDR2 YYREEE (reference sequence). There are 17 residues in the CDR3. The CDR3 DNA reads TGTGCCAGCAGCTTGGGTGGGGCGCGTAAAGGGTGGACTGAAGCTTTCTTT. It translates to CASSLGGARKGWTEAFF. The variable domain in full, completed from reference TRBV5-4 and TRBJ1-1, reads ETGVTQSPTHLIKTRGQQVTLRCSSQSGHNTVSWYQQALGQGPQFIFQYYREEENGRGNFPPRFSGLQFPNYSSELNVNALELDDSALYLCASSLGGARKGWTEAFFGQGTRLTVV.

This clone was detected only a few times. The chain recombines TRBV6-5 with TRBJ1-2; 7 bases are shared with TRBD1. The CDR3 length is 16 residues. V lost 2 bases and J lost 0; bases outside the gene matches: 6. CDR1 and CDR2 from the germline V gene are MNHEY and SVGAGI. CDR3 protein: CASSYLRGQPNYGYTF. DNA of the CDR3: TGTGCCAGCAGTTACCTGAGGGGGCAGCCTAACTATGGCTACACCTTC.

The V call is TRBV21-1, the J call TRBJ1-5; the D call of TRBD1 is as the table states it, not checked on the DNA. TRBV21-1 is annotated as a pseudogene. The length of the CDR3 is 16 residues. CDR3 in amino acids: CASSKRGGASNQPQHF. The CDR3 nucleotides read TGTGCCAGCAGCAAACGAGGGGGCGCTTCAAATCAGCCCCAGCATTTT.

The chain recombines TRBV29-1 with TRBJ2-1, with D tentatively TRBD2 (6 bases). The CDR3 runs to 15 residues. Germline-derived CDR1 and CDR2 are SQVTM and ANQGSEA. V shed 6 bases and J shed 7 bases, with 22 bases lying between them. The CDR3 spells CSVRPRGKVVNEQFF. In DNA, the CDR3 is TGCAGCGTCAGACCCCGCGGGAAAGTAGTGAATGAGCAGTTCTTC.

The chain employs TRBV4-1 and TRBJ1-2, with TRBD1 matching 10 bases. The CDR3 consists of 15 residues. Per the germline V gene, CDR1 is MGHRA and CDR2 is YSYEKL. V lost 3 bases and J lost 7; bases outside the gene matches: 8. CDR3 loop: CASSQADRGRGGYTF. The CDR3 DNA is TGCGCCAGCAGCCAGGCCGACAGGGGGCGGGGTGGCTACACCTTC.

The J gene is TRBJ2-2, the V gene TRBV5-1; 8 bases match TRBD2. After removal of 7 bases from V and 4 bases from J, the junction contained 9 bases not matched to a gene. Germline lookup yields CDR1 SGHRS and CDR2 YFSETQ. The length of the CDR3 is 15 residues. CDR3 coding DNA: TGCGCCAGCGGCAATACAGGGACTAGCACCGGGGAGCTGTTTTTT. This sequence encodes CASGNTGTSTGELFF.

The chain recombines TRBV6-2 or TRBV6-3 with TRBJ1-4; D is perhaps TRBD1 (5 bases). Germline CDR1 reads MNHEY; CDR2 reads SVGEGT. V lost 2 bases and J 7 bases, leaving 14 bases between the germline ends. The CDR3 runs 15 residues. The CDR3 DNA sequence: TGTGCCAGCAGTTACCAGGGATCGAGAGGTGAAAAACTGTTTTTT. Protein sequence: CASSYQGSRGEKLFF.